The clone carrying this T cell receptor beta chain has ten or more counts. What it binds is not known. This specimen comes from a study of T cells in Graves' hyperthyroidism and ophthalmopathy. Study results and limitations: By a 13 V-J model, ophthalmopathy was set apart from stable hyperthyroidism. Most clonotypes expanded in the thyroid (above 0.001) were also present in blood.

The V and J ends lost 4 bases and 9 bases respectively, with 22 bases between them. This CDR3 region has 16 residues. CDR1 and CDR2 from the germline V gene are SGHNT and YENEEA. TCR beta CDR3 sequences were amplified from RNA transcripts. Researchers ran a first-round RT-PCR on the TCR CDR3 using the HTBI primer set. TCRdb recomputed calls from the multiplex PCR reads with MiXCR, one row per CDR3 protein. There are 500,000 or so distinct CDR3 sequences in the sample; roughly a sixth occur only once, and 15% to 20% lies in the top ten. Uncontrolled infection, other autoimmune disease, pregnancy or lactation disqualified patients from enrolment.

The sequencing sample was made of blood. This clonotype was obtained from a woman aged 18-35 years with Graves' ophthalmopathy. This chain joins TRBV11-3 and TRBJ2-1; D remains ambiguous. The CDR3 sequence is CASSSRMTELLSEQFF. The CDR3 DNA reads as TGTGCCAGCAGCTCCCGCATGACGGAACTCCTAAGTGAGCAGTTCTTC.